This T cell receptor (beta chain) was recorded in a study of spatial heterogeneity in lung cancer. Study background: Among detected sequences, beta-chain ones consistently exceeded alpha-chain ones in number.

Time point in this sample: sample taken at primary tumor resection. Sequencing covered unsorted whole RNA taken from tumor, nontumor lung or frozen PBMC. The donor group consisted of roughly 76 patients who had untreated, early-stage non-small cell lung cancer. Per germline, CDR1 SGHRS and CDR2 YFSETQ. Trimming shortened V by 0 bases and J by 0 bases, and 8 bases separated the two germline ends. This CDR3 comprises 15 residues. In the library, each TCR cDNA molecule bore its own unique molecular identifier. TCRdb re-analysed the 5' RACE reads in MiXCR, keeping a single row per CDR3 protein. The sample comprises tens of thousands of distinct CDR3 sequences, just under 7% of which are singletons, and 13% to 15% rests with the top ten.

The receptor was derived from a male donor with early-stage non-small cell lung cancer. The rearrangement uses TRBV5-1 and TRBJ2-3; D is perhaps TRBD1 (6 bases). The specimen was PBMCs, collected at surgery. The CDR3 loop reads CASSLAGVSTDTQYF. CDR3 DNA: TGCGCCAGCAGCTTGGCAGGGGTGAGCACAGATACGCAGTATTTT.